One T cell receptor (beta chain) is described in this entry. The specificity of this receptor is unknown. Within one base of it there is no much larger clone, and no base qualities were kept. Each collaborating institution followed its own protocols to collect whole blood in K2EDTA tubes. Collaborator samples were shipped for TCRbeta analysis as frozen whole blood, isolated PBMCs, or DNA extracted from either sample type. There are 16 amino acids in the CDR3, from cysteine to phenylalanine inclusive. Of all the DNA, just the CDR3 is kept, 48 bases in frame from base 1. CDR1 and CDR2, looked up from the germline V gene (reference sequence), are SEHNR and FQNEAQ. Here V drops 5 bases and J drops 7 bases, and the junction holds 9 bases not matched to any gene. The immunoSEQ Assay, a bias-controlled multiplex PCR, was used to amplify TCRbeta CDR3 regions from genomic DNA. For the original study's pipeline: The number of nucleated cells in each sample was estimated from the amplification of reference gene primers within the assay. To quantify the absolute abundance of each unique TCRbeta CDR3 rearrangement, sequence reads were collapsed and filtered. For each sample, productive Simpson clonality was calculated as the square root of Simpson's diversity index over productive rearrangements. TCRdb obtained this table from immuneACCESS and retained in-frame rearrangements with V and J assigned. These tables miss some clones; where compared with another copy, unresolved V genes account for less than half of the shortfall, and the remainder is unexplained. That table is the source of V, J and clone size, and D and trimming were worked out from the DNA. The sample includes some 80,000 clones, with 75% to 85% observed a single time. Of the sample, approximately 5% is held by the ten largest clones.

This specimen belongs to a study of blood T cell repertoires in COVID-19 (dated by TCRdb to the early 2020s). Regarding the complete study: Collaborator samples came from the United States, Italy and Spain and covered acute and convalescent phases of COVID-19. The samples were drawn from two sources: the first 160 participants of the ongoing ImmuneRACE study, and 1,000 to 1,500 subjects contributed by 6 global collaborators. The dataset comprised deeply sampled blood TCRbeta repertoires from subjects exposed to, actively infected with, or recovered from COVID-19. The material from the prospective study consisted of cDNA or gDNA derived from T cells, B-cell-depleted T cells, or PBMCs. The repertoires were released in a freely available public database meant as a resource for research on the immune response to SARS-CoV-2. Where available, HLA class I and class II types were taken from metadata supplied by the sample provider and were not determined by assay-based typing. A de-identified subject ID, COVID-19 status, age in years and sex were almost always included in the sample metadata.

Study-level results and caveats: The amount of clinical and demographic metadata varied by source and participant and was provided uncurated.

This clonotype was sampled from a woman of 80 years or more with active or convalescent COVID-19. Sequenced sample: peripheral blood. The chain couples TRBV7-9 to TRBJ2-5, with 14 junctional bases fitting TRBD2. In nucleotide form, the sequence is TGTGCCAGCAGCCCGGATGGGACTAGCGGGAGTGGGACCCAGTACTTC. It codes for CASSPDGTSGSGTQYF.